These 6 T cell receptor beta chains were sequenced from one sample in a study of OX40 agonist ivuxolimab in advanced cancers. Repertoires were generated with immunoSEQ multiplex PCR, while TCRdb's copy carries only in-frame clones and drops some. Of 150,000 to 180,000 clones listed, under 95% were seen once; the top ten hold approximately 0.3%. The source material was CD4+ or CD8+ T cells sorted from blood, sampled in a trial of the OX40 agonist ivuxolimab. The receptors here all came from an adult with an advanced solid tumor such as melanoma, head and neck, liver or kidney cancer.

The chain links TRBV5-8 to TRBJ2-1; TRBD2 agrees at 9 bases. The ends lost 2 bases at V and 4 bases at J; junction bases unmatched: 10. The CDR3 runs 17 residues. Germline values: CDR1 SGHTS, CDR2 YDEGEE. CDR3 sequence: CASSFLTSGSGYNEQFF. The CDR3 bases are TGTGCCAGCAGCTTTTTGACTAGCGGTTCTGGTTACAATGAGCAGTTCTTC. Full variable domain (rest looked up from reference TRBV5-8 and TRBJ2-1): EAGVTQSPTHLIKTRGQQATLRCSPISGHTSVYWYQQALGLGLQFLLWYDEGEERNRGNFPPRFSGRQFPNYSSELNVNALELEDSALYLCASSFLTSGSGYNEQFFGPGTRLTVL.

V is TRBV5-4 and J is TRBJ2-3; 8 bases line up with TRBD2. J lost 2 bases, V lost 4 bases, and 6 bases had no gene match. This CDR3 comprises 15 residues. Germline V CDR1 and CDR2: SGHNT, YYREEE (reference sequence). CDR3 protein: CASSPTAGATDTQYF. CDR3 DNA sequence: TGTGCCAGCAGCCCTACAGCGGGAGCCACAGATACGCAGTATTTT. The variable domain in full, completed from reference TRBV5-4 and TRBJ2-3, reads ETGVTQSPTHLIKTRGQQVTLRCSSQSGHNTVSWYQQALGQGPQFIFQYYREEENGRGNFPPRFSGLQFPNYSSELNVNALELDDSALYLCASSPTAGATDTQYFGPGTRLTVL.

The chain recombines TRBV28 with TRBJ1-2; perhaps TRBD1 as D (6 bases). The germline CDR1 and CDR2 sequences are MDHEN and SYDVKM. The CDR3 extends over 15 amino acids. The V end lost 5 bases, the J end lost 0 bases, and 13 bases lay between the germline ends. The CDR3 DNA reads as TGTGCCAGCAGTCCGGGACAAGGAGCTAACTATGGCTACACCTTC. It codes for CASSPGQGANYGYTF.

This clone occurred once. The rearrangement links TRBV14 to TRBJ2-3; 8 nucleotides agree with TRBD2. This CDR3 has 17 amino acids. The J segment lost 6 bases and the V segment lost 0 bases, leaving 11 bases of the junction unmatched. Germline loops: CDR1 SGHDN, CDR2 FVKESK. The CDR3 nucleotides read TGTGCCAGCAGCCAAGATACTAGCGGAGCCCTCGTGGATACGCAGTATTTT. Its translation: CASSQDTSGALVDTQYF.

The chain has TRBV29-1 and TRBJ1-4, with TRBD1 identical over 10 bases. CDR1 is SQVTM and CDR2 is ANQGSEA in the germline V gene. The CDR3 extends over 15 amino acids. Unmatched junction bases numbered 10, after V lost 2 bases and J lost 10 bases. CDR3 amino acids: CSVERRDRGPGKLFF. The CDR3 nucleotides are TGCAGCGTTGAACGGAGGGACAGGGGACCGGGAAAACTGTTTTTT.

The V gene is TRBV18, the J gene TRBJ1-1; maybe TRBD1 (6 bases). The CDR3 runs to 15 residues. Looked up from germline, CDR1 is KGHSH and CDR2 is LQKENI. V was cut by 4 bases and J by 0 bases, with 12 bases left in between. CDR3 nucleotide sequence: TGTGCCAGCTCACAACTTGGACAGATGAACACTGAAGCTTTCTTT. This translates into CASSQLGQMNTEAFF.